This TCR beta chain was captured in a study of shared clonotypes between healthy human individuals. About this clone: The antigen is not known.

CDR1 and CDR2 from the germline V gene are SGDLS and YYNGEE. Trimming took off 2 bases at V and 2 bases at J, with 12 bases between the two ends. The CDR3 contains 15 residues. TCRdb keeps only in-frame clones here, not all; method: immunoSEQ multiplex PCR. In the table there are around 550,000 clones, about 96% of which are singletons. Points from the study as a whole: Sequencing depth was expected to influence donor clonotype sharing.

This clonotype originated in a woman in her 30s in good health. This chain uses TRBV9 with TRBJ2-3, with a tentative D call TRBD1 (6 bases). What was sequenced was naive CD4+ T cells sorted from blood. Described subset: CD45RA+ positively selected. CDR3 nucleotides: TGTGCCAGCAGCGTGACAGGACACCACACAGATACGCAGTATTTT. Translating gives CASSVTGHHTDTQYF. Full variable domain (missing parts from reference TRBV9 and TRBJ2-3): DSGVTQTPKHLITATGQRVTLRCSPRSGDLSVYWYQQSLDQGLQFLIQYYNGEERAKGNILERFSAQQFPDLHSELNLSSLELGDSALYFCASSVTGHHTDTQYFGPGTRLTVL.